This paragraph reports one TCR beta chain. The sample comes from a study of OX40 agonist ivuxolimab in advanced cancers. The CDR3 is 15 residues long. CDR1 and CDR2 (germline): SGHNT, YYREEE (reference sequence). Between the trimmed V and J ends, which lost 3 bases and 0 bases, there was a span of 10 bases. Using immunoSEQ multiplex PCR, the repertoire was profiled, and TCRdb retains in-frame clones only, with some absent. The data contain about 17,000 clones, about three quarters of them singletons. The chain links TRBV5-4 to TRBJ2-1, with D uncertain. The sample in question was CD4+ or CD8+ T cells sorted from blood, obtained in a trial of the OX40 agonist ivuxolimab. This TCR was sampled from an adult with an advanced solid tumor such as melanoma, head and neck, liver or kidney cancer. The CDR3 sequence is CASSYSSFSYNEQFF. The CDR3 DNA follows: TGTGCCAGCAGCTATAGCAGCTTCTCCTACAATGAGCAGTTCTTC.